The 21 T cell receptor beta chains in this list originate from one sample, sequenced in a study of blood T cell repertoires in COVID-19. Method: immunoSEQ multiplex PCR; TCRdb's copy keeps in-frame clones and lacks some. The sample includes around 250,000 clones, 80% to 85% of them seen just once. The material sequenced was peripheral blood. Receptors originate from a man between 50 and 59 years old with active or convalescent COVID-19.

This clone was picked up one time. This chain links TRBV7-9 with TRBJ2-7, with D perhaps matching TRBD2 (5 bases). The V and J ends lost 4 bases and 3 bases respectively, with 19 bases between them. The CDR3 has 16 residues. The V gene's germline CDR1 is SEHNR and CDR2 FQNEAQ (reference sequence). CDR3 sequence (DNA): TGTGCCAGCAGCTCGCGACGGGGAGAGTGGGACTACGAGCAGTACTTC. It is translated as CASSSRRGEWDYEQYF.

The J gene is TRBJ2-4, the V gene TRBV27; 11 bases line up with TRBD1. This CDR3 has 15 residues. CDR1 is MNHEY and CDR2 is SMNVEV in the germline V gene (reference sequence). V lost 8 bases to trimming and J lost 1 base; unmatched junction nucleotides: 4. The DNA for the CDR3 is TGTGCCAGCTCCGGACAGGGGGCTGCCAAAAACATTCAGTACTTC. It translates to CASSGQGAAKNIQYF.

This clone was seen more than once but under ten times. The CDR3 DNA sequence: TGTGCCAGCAGTCCTACAGGGTGGGGCAATCAGCCCCAGCATTTT. Translation: CASSPTGWGNQPQHF. V gene TRBV28 combines with J gene TRBJ1-5; possible D gene TRBD1, 6 bases. This CDR3 comprises 15 residues. V lost 5 bases, J lost 2 bases, and 13 bases lay in between. The V gene's germline CDR1 is MDHEN and CDR2 SYDVKM.

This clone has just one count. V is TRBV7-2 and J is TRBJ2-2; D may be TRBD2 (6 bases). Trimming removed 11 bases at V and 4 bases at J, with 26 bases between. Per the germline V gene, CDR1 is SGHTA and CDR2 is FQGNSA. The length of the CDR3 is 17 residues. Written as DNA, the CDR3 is TGTGCCTCCGGTGTGGTCGAGGAGGGCCTTACCACCGGGGAGCTGTTTTTT. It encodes CASGVVEEGLTTGELFF.

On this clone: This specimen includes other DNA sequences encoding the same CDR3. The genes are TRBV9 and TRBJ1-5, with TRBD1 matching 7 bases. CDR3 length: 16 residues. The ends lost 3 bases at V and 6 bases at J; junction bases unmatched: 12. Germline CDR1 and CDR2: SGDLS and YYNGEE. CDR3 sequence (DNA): TGTGCCAGCAGCGCTTACCAGGGGGTGAGGGGTCAGCCCCAGCATTTT. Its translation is CASSAYQGVRGQPQHF.

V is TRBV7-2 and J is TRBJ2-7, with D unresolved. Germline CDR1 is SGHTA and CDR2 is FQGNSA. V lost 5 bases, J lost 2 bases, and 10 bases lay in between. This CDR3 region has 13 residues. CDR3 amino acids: CASSPRGPYEQYF. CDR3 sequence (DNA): TGTGCCAGCAGCCCCCGCGGCCCCTACGAGCAGTACTTC.

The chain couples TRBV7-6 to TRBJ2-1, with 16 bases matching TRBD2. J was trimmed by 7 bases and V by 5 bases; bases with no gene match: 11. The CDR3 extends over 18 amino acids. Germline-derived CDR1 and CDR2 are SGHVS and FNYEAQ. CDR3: CASSRSGTSGGGINEQFF. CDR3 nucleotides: TGTGCCAGCAGCCGTTCCGGGACTAGCGGGGGGGGAATAAATGAGCAGTTCTTC.

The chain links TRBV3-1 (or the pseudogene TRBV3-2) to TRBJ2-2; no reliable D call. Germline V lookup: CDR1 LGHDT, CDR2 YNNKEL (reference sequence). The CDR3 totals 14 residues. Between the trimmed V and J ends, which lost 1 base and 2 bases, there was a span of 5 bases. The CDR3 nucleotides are TGTGCCAGCAGCCAAGTAATCAACACCGGGGAGCTGTTTTTT. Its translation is CASSQVINTGELFF.

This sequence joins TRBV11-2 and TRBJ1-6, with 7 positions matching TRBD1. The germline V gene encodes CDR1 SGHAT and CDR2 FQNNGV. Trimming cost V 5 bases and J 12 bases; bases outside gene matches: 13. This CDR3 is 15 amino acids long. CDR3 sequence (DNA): TGTGCCAGCAGCATACCTTTAGACGCAGGGGGACCCCTCCACTTT. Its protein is CASSIPLDAGGPLHF.

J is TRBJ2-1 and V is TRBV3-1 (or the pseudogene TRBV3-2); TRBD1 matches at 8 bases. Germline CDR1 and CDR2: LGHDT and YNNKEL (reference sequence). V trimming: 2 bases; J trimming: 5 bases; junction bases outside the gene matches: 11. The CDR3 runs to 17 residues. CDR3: CASSQKAGRGPHNEQFF. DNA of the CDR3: TGTGCCAGCAGCCAAAAAGCAGGCAGGGGGCCTCACAATGAGCAGTTCTTC.

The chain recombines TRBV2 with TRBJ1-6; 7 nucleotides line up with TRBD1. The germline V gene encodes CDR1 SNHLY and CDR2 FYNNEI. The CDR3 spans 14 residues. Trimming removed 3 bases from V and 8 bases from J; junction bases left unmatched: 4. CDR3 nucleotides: TGTGCCAGCAGTGACCCGACAGGGCATTCACCCCTCCACTTT. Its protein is CASSDPTGHSPLHF. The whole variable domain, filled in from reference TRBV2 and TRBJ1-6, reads EPEVTQTPSHQVTQMGQEVILRCVPISNHLYFYWYRQILGQKVEFLVSFYNNEISEKSEIFDDQFSVERPDGSNFTLKIRSTKLEDSAMYFCASSDPTGHSPLHFGNGTRLTVT.

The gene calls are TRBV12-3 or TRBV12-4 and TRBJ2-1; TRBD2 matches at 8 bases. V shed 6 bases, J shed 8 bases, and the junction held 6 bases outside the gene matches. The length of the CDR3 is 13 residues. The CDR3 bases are TGTGCCAGCAGACCGGGGGGGCGGGATGAGCAGTTCTTC. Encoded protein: CASRPGGRDEQFF.

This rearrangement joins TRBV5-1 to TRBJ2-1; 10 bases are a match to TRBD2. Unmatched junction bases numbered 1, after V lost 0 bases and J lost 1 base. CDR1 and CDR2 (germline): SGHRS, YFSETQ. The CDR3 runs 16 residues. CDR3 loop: CASSLGAGGSYNEQFF. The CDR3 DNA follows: TGCGCCAGCAGCTTGGGAGCGGGGGGGTCCTACAATGAGCAGTTCTTC.

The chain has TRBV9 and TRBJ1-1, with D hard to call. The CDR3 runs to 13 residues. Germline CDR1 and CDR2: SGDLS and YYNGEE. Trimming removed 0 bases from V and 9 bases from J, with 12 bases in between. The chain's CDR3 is CASSVVGEGKAFF. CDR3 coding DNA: TGTGCCAGCAGCGTAGTCGGAGAGGGCAAAGCTTTCTTT.

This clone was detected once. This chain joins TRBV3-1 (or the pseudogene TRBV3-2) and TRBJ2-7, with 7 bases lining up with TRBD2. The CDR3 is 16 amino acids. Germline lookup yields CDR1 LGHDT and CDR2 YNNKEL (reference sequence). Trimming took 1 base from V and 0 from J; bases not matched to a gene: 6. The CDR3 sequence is CASSQGHQRGSYEQYF. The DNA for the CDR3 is TGTGCCAGCAGCCAAGGTCACCAGCGGGGCTCCTACGAGCAGTACTTC.

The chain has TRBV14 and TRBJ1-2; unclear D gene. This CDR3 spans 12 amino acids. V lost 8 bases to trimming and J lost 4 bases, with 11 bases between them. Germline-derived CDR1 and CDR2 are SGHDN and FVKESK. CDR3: CASASVSYGYTF. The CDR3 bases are TGTGCCAGCGCCTCGGTCTCCTATGGCTACACCTTC. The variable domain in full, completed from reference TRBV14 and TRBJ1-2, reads EAGVTQFPSHSVIEKGQTVTLRCDPISGHDNLYWYRRVMGKEIKFLLHFVKESKQDESGMPNNRFLAERTGGTYSTLKVQPAELEDSGVYFCASASVSYGYTFGSGTRLTVV.

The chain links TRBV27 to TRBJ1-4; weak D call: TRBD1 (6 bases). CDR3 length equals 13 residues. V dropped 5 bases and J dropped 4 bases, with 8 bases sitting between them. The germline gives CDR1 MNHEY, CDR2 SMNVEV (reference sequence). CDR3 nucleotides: TGTGCCAGCAGTCAACAGGGTAATGAAAAACTGTTTTTT. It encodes CASSQQGNEKLFF. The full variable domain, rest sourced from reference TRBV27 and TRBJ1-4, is EAQVTQNPRYLITVTGKKLTVTCSQNMNHEYMSWYRQDPGLGLRQIYYSMNVEVTDKGDVPEGYKVSRKEKRNFPLILESPSPNQTSLYFCASSQQGNEKLFFGSGTQLSVL.

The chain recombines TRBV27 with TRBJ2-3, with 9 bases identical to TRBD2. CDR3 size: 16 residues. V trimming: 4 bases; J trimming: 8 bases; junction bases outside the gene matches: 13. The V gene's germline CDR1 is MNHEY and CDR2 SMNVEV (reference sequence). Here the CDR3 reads CASSSLGGGATATQYF. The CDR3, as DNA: TGTGCCAGCAGTTCACTGGGCGGGGGGGCCACGGCTACGCAGTATTTT.

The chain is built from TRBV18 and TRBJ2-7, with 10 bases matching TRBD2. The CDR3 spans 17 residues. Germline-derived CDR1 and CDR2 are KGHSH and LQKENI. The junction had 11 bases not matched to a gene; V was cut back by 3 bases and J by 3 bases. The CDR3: CASSPGGWTSGGYEQYF. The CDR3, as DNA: TGTGCCAGCTCACCCGGGGGGTGGACTAGCGGTGGCTACGAGCAGTACTTC.

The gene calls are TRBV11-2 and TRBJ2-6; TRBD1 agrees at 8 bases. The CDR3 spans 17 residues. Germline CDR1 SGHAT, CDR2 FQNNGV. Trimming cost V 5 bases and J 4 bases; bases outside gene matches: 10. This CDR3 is CASSTSRTGSGANVLTF. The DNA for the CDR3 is TGTGCCAGCAGCACCTCTCGGACAGGGTCAGGGGCCAACGTCCTGACTTTC.

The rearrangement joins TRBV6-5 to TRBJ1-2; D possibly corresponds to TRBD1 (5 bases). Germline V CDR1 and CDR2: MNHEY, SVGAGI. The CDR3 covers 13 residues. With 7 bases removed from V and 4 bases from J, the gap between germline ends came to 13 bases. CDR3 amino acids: CASTMGGIYGYTF. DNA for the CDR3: TGTGCCAGCACCATGGGGGGGATCTATGGCTACACCTTC.